What follows are 3 T cell receptor beta chains derived from one specimen sequenced in a study of blood T cells in healthy people across ages (dated by TCRdb to the mid-2010s). Library preparation used 5' RACE. The instrument given in TCRdb is Illumina HiSeq 2500. A second PCR of roughly 6 to 11 cycles was run with a J-beta primer mix and a sample-barcoded 5' primer. TCRdb cleaned the public reads at Q25 with fastp, built clones with MiXCR and kept in-frame beta chains. Records with the same CDR3 protein are collapsed into one entry carrying the most frequent genes and DNA. This sample gives over 1.5 million distinct CDR3 sequences in total; just under 50% of them show up just once. Roughly 2.1% of the sample rests with the top ten. The sample consisted of blood. The receptors shown here come from a woman aged 40 to 50 in good health.

This clonotype was seen once. One end of the junction does not line up with germline, which may come from a read error. This chain connects TRBV15 to TRBJ2-7; no reliable D call. Germline values: CDR1 LNHNV, CDR2 YYDKDF (reference sequence). The CDR3 covers 13 residues. The CDR3 DNA is TGTGCCGCCAGCAGACTTACAGAGTACGAGCAGTACTTC. Its protein product is CAASRLTEYEQYF. Supplemented by reference TRBV15 and TRBJ2-7, the full variable domain reads DAMVIQNPRYQVTQFGKPVTLSCSQTLNHNVMYWYQQKSSQAPKLLFHYYDKDFNNEADTPDNFQSRRPNTSFCFLDIRSPGLGDTAMYLCAASRLTEYEQYFGPGTRLTVT.

The chain carries TRBV4-3 and TRBJ2-3; D unresolved. Deletions cut 1 base from V and 0 bases from J, with 11 bases between. Germline CDR1 and CDR2: LGHNA and YSLEER. The CDR3 spans 16 residues. The CDR3 loop reads CASSQGSTSSTDTQYF. CDR3 sequence (DNA): TGCGCCAGCAGCCAAGGATCCACTTCTAGCACAGATACGCAGTATTTT.

This clonotype was detected many times. CDR3 loop: CSVEDRQGSRETQYF. The CDR3 DNA reads TGCAGCGTTGAAGATCGGCAGGGATCACGAGAGACCCAGTACTTC. This chain connects TRBV29-1 to TRBJ2-5, with D tentatively TRBD1 (5 bases). Germline-derived CDR1 and CDR2 are SQVTM and ANQGSEA. The CDR3 contains 15 residues. V was pared by 0 bases and J by 4 bases, with 15 bases between.